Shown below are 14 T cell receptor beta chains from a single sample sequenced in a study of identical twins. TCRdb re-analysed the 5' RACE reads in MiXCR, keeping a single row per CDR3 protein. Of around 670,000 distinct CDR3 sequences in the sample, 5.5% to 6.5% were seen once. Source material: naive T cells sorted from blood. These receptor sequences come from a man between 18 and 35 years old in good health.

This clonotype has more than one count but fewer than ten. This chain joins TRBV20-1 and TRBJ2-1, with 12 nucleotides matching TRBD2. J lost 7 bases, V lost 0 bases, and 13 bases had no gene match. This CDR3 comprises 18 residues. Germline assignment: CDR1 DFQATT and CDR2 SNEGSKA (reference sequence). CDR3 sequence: CSARDKASGRAGGNEQFF. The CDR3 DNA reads TGCAGTGCTAGAGATAAGGCTAGCGGGAGGGCCGGCGGTAATGAGCAGTTCTTC.

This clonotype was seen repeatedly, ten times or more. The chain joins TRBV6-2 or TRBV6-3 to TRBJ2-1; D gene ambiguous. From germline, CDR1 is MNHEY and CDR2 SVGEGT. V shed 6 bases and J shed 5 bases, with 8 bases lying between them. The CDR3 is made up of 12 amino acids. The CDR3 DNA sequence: TGTGCCAGCAGCCCCGGACACAATGAGCAGTTCTTC. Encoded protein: CASSPGHNEQFF.

DNA for the CDR3: TGTGCCAGCAGCCCCCGGACAGGGGAAGGGGGAAACATTCAGTACTTC. Its protein product is CASSPRTGEGGNIQYF. The chain has TRBV7-2 and TRBJ2-4; the match to TRBD1 covers 9 bases. CDR1 is SGHTA, CDR2 FQGNSA, per germline. The CDR3 is made up of 16 amino acids. V was clipped by 5 bases and J by 6 bases; unmatched bases: 11.

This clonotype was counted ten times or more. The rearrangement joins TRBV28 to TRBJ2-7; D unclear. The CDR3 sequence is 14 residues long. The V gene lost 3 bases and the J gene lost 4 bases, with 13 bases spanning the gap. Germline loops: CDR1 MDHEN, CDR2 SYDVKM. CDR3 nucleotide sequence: TGTGCCAGCAGTTTGGAAAGGGTTGGGTACGAGCAGTACTTC. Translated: CASSLERVGYEQYF.

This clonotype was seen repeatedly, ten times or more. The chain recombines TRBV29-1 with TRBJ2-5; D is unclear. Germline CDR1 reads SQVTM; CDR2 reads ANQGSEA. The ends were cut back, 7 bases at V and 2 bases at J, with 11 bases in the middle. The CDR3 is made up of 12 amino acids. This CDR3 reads CSARTVQETQYF. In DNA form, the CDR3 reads TGCAGCGCCCGGACGGTACAAGAGACCCAGTACTTC.

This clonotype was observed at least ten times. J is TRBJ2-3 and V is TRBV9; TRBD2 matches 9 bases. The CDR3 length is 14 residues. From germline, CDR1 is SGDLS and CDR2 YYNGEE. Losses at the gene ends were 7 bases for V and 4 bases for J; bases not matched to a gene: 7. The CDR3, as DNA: TGTGCCAGCTCGACTAGCGGCACCTCAGATACGCAGTATTTT. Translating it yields CASSTSGTSDTQYF.

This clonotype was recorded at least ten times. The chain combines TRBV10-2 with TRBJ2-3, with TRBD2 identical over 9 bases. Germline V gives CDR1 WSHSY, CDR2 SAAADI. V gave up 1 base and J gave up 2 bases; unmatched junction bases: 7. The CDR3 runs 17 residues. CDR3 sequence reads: CASSEWREGPFTDTQYF. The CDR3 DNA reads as TGCGCCAGCAGTGAGTGGCGGGAGGGCCCCTTCACAGATACGCAGTATTTT.

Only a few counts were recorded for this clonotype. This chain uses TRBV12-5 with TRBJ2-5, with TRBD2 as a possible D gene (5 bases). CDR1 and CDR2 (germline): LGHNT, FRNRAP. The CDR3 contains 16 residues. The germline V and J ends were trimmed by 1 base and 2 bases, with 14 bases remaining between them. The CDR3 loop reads CASGLADSSEQETQYF. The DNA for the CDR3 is TGTGCTAGTGGTTTGGCGGACTCCTCGGAGCAAGAGACCCAGTACTTC.

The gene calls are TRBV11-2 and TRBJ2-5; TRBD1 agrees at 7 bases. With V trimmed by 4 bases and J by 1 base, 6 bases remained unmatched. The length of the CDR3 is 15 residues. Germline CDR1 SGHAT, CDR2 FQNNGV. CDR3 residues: CASSSFRGFQETQYF. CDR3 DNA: TGTGCCAGCAGCTCGTTCAGGGGGTTCCAAGAGACCCAGTACTTC.

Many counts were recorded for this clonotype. The CDR3 protein is CASSTATISGANVLTF. Written as DNA, the CDR3 is TGTGCCAGCAGTACAGCAACTATCTCTGGGGCCAACGTCCTGACTTTC. This chain links TRBV12-3 or TRBV12-4 with TRBJ2-6; D call uncertain. The CDR3 spans 16 residues. With 5 bases removed from V and 0 bases from J, the gap between germline ends came to 11 bases.

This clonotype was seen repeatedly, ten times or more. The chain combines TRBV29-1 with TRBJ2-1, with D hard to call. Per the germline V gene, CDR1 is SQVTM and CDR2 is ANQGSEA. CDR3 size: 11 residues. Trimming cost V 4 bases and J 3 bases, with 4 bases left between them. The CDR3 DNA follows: TGCAGCGTTGTGATCTACAATGAGCAGTTCTTC. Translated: CSVVIYNEQFF.

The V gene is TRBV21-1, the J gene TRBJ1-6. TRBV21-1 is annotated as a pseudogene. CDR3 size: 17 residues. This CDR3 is CASSSRPGLQLNSPLHF. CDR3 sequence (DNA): TGTGCCAGCAGCTCACGCCCGGGACTTCAGCTTAATTCACCCCTCCACTTT.

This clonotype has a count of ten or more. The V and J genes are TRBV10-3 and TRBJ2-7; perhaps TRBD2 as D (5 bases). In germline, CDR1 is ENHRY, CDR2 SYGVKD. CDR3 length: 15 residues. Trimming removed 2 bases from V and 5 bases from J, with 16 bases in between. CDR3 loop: CAISEDEGTIDEQYV. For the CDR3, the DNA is TGTGCCATCAGTGAGGACGAGGGAACGATCGACGAGCAGTACGTC.

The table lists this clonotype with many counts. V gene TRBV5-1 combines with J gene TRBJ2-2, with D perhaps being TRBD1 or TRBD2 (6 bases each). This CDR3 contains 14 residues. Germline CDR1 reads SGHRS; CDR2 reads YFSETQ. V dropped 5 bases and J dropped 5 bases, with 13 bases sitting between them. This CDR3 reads CASRRGESTGELFF. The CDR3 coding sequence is TGCGCCAGCAGGAGGGGGGAGTCAACCGGGGAGCTGTTTTTT.